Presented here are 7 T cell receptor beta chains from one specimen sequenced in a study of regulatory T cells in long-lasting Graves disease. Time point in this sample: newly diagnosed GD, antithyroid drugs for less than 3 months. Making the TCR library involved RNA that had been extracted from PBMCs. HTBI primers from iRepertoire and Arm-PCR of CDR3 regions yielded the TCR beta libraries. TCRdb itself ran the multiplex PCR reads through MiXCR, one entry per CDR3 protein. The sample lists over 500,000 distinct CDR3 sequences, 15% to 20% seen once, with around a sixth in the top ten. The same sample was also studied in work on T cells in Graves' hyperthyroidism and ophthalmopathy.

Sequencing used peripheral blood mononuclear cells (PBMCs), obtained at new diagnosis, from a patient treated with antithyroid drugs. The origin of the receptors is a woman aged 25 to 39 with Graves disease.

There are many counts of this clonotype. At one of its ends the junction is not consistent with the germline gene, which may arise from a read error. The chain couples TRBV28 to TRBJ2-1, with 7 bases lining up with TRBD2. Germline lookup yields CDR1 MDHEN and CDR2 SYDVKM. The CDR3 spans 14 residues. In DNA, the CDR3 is TGTGCCCGCAGCGGGAATGGTATCTACAATGAGCAGTTCTTC. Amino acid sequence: CARSGNGIYNEQFF. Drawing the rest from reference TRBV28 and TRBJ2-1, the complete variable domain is DVKVTQSSRYLVKRTGEKVFLECVQDMDHENMFWYRQDPGLGLRLIYFSYDVKMKEKGDIPEGYSVSREKKERFSLILESASTNQTSMYLCARSGNGIYNEQFFGPGTRLTVL.

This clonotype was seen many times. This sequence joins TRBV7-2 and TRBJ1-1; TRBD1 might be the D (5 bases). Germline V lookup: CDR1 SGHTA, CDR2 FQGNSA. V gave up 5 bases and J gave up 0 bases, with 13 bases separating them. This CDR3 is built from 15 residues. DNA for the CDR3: TGTGCCAGCAGCCAAGGGTGGGGGGTGAACACTGAAGCTTTCTTT. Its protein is CASSQGWGVNTEAFF. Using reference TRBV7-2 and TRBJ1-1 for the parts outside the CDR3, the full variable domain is GAGVSQSPSNKVTEKGKDVELRCDPISGHTALYWYRQSLGQGLEFLIYFQGNSAPDKSGLPSDRFSAERTGGSVSTLTIQRTQQEDSAVYLCASSQGWGVNTEAFFGQGTRLTVV.

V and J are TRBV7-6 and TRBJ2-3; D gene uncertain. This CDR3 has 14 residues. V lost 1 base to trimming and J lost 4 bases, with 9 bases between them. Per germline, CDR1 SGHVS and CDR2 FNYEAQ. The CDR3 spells CASSLVNPPDTQYF. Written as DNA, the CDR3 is TGTGCCAGCAGCTTAGTAAATCCCCCAGATACGCAGTATTTT.

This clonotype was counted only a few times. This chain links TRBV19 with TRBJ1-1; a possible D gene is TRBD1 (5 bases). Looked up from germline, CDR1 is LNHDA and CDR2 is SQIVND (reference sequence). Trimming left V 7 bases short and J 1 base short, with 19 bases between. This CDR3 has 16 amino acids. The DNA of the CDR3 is TGTGCCAGTAACCAATGGGGCAGGGCTCGGAACACTGAAGCTTTCTTT. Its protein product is CASNQWGRARNTEAFF.

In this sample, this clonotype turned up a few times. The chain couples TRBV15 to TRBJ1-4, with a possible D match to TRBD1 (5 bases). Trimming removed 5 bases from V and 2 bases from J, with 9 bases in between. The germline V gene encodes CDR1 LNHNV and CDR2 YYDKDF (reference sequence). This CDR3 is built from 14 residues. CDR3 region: CATSPRETNEKLFF. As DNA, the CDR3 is TGTGCCACCAGCCCCAGGGAGACTAATGAAAAACTGTTTTTT.

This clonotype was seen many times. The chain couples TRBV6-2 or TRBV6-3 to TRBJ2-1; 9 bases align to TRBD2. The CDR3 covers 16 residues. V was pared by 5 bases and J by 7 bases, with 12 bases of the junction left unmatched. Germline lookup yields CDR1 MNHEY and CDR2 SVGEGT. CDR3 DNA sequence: TGTGCCAGCAGTGACTTCCCAGCGGGAGGCAAAAATGAGCAGTTCTTC. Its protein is CASSDFPAGGKNEQFF.

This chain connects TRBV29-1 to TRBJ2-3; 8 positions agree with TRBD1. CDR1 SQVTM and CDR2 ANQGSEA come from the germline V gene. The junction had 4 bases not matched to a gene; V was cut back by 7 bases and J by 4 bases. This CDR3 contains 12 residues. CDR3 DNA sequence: TGCAGCGCCGGACAGGGCGCAGATACGCAGTATTTT. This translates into CSAGQGADTQYF.